These 30 T cell receptor beta chains were all obtained from the same sample, sequenced in a study of PD-1 blockade in classical Hodgkin lymphoma. Sequenced by immunoSEQ multiplex PCR; TCRdb stores in-frame clones only, minus some. This table has under 30,000 clones, roughly 86% appearing once. As to time point: cycle 4 day 1 (C4D1), after more than five weeks of nivolumab. Every one of the patients relapsed after autologous stem cell transplantation (brentuximab vedotin exposure was variable). Researchers used magnetic negative selection to pull out pure CD4+ T cells from thawed PBMCs. Sequenced here: CD4+ T cells from blood, sampled before the fourth cycle of nivolumab. The origin of the receptors is a human donor with classical Hodgkin lymphoma.

This clone was counted once. The V and J genes are TRBV10-2 and TRBJ2-5; tentatively, D is TRBD1 (5 bases). The CDR3 has 13 amino acids. Trimming cost V 11 bases and J 5 bases, with 18 bases left between them. Germline values: CDR1 WSHSY, CDR2 SAAADI. DNA for the CDR3: TGCGCCTCCGTTGAAGGGGCTAGGGAGACCCAGTACTTC. This gives the protein CASVEGARETQYF.

The V gene is TRBV11-2, the J gene TRBJ1-4; D is possibly TRBD1 (6 bases). CDR1 is SGHAT and CDR2 is FQNNGV in the germline V gene. The V and J ends lost 1 base and 10 bases respectively, with 19 bases between them. The CDR3 is made up of 16 amino acids. CDR3 bases: TGTGCCAGCAGCTTAGCCTCACAGGGAGGGGCTGGAAAACTGTTTTTT. Translation gives CASSLASQGGAGKLFF.

This chain links TRBV5-1 with TRBJ2-3; D may be TRBD2 (5 bases). Between the trimmed V and J ends, which lost 2 bases and 5 bases, there was a span of 12 bases. The germline V gene has CDR1 SGHRS and CDR2 YFSETQ. The CDR3 loop spans 14 amino acids. The CDR3 DNA is TGCGCCAGCAGCTTAACTAGATCAGGAGATACGCAGTATTTT. Translated: CASSLTRSGDTQYF.

This sequence joins TRBV9 and TRBJ2-1, with TRBD1 matching 7 bases. CDR3 length: 16 amino acids. The germline V gene encodes CDR1 SGDLS and CDR2 YYNGEE. J was trimmed by 4 bases and V by 3 bases; bases with no gene match: 10. CDR3 in amino acids: CASSDPLRDRYNEQFF. CDR3 bases: TGTGCCAGCAGCGACCCACTCCGGGACAGATACAATGAGCAGTTCTTC. The whole variable domain, remainder taken from reference TRBV9 and TRBJ2-1, is DSGVTQTPKHLITATGQRVTLRCSPRSGDLSVYWYQQSLDQGLQFLIQYYNGEERAKGNILERFSAQQFPDLHSELNLSSLELGDSALYFCASSDPLRDRYNEQFFGPGTRLTVL.

The V gene is TRBV4-1, the J gene TRBJ1-1, with D perhaps TRBD1 (5 bases). Germline lookup yields CDR1 MGHRA and CDR2 YSYEKL. The V gene lost 4 bases and the J gene lost 5 bases, with 14 bases spanning the gap. The CDR3 has 14 amino acids. The CDR3 sequence: CASSLPGARTEAFF. CDR3 DNA sequence: TGCGCCAGCAGCCTTCCCGGGGCGCGAACTGAAGCTTTCTTT.

The V call is TRBV6-1, the J call TRBJ1-5; no reliable D call. With 8 bases removed from V and 0 bases from J, the gap between germline ends came to 8 bases. The CDR3 sequence is 13 residues long. Germline V gene lookup returns CDR1 MNHNS and CDR2 SASEGT. The CDR3 is CASGRDSNQPQHF. Here the CDR3 DNA reads TGTGCCAGCGGTAGGGATAGCAATCAGCCCCAGCATTTT.

The J gene is TRBJ2-3, the V gene TRBV2; the D is unclear. Deletions cut 7 bases from V and 2 bases from J, with 10 bases between. This CDR3 has 13 amino acids. Germline CDR1 is SNHLY and CDR2 is FYNNEI. The CDR3 DNA is TGTGCCAGCACCCTGGGGATCACAGATACGCAGTATTTT. Translated, it gives CASTLGITDTQYF.

This chain joins TRBV19 and TRBJ2-2, with D uncertain. Looked up from germline, CDR1 is LNHDA and CDR2 is SQIVND (reference sequence). V was pared by 6 bases and J by 4 bases, with 15 bases between. The CDR3 is made up of 15 amino acids. The DNA for the CDR3 is TGTGCCAGTAGCTTAAAGGGAATAATCACCGGGGAGCTGTTTTTT. Translating it yields CASSLKGIITGELFF.

This chain joins TRBV15 and TRBJ1-2; D is possibly TRBD1 (5 bases). Germline V gives CDR1 LNHNV, CDR2 YYDKDF (reference sequence). Trimming removed 0 bases from V and 10 bases from J, with 21 bases in between. The CDR3 runs 16 residues. CDR3 residues: CATSRDKIGGVEPYTF. The CDR3 bases are TGTGCCACCAGCAGAGATAAGATTGGGGGGGTGGAGCCCTACACCTTC.

This clone was seen just once. The chain combines TRBV28 with TRBJ1-2, with D perhaps matching TRBD1 (6 bases). V shed 2 bases and J shed 6 bases, with 19 bases lying between them. The CDR3 is 16 amino acids. Germline V gives CDR1 MDHEN, CDR2 SYDVKM. Here the CDR3 reads CASSLRGASRSHGYTF. The CDR3 nucleotides are TGTGCCAGCAGTTTACGGGGGGCGTCTCGGAGTCATGGCTACACCTTC.

The V call is TRBV11-2, the J call TRBJ2-7, with D possibly matching TRBD1 (5 bases). CDR1 is SGHAT, CDR2 FQNNGV, per germline. Trimming took off 6 bases at V and 4 bases at J, with 19 bases between the two ends. The length of the CDR3 is 15 residues. This CDR3 reads CASSSQSGHSYEQYF. The CDR3 DNA follows: TGTGCCAGCAGTTCCCAGTCAGGGCACTCGTACGAGCAGTACTTC. Looking up the rest from reference TRBV11-2 and TRBJ2-7 gives the full variable domain: EAGVAQSPRYKIIEKRQSVAFWCNPISGHATLYWYQQILGQGPKLLIQFQNNGVVDDSQLPKDRFSAERLKGVDSTLKIQPAKLEDSAVYLCASSSQSGHSYEQYFGPGTRLTVT.

This clone was seen just once. The chain combines TRBV2 with TRBJ2-2; 14 bases match TRBD2. The germline CDR1 and CDR2 sequences are SNHLY and FYNNEI. The junction had 4 bases not matched to a gene; V was cut back by 6 bases and J by 1 base. The length of the CDR3 is 17 residues. The CDR3 DNA reads as TGTGCCAGCAGGAAGGGGACTAGCGGGGGGAACACCGGGGAGCTGTTTTTT. Translation: CASRKGTSGGNTGELFF.

The rearrangement uses TRBV7-2 and TRBJ1-6; D remains ambiguous. Germline CDR1 SGHTA, CDR2 FQGNSA. V gave up 2 bases and J gave up 6 bases, with 5 bases separating them. The CDR3 extends over 13 amino acids. This CDR3 reads CASSLRINSPLHF. The CDR3 DNA is TGTGCCAGCAGCTTAAGGATTAATTCACCCCTCCACTTT.

The chain has TRBV7-9 and TRBJ2-7, with D uncertain. This CDR3 contains 14 residues. The V gene's germline CDR1 is SEHNR and CDR2 FQNEAQ (reference sequence). Trimming pared 1 base from V and 0 bases from J, leaving 7 bases between. The CDR3 here is CASSLDAASYEQYF. CDR3 nucleotide sequence: TGTGCCAGCAGCTTAGATGCGGCCTCCTACGAGCAGTACTTC.

The rearrangement uses TRBV4-1 and TRBJ2-1; 13 bases map to TRBD2. Germline assignment: CDR1 MGHRA and CDR2 YSYEKL. After removal of 7 bases from V and 3 bases from J, the junction contained 3 bases not matched to a gene. The CDR3 totals 15 residues. In DNA form, the CDR3 reads TGCGCCAGCACGGGACTAGCGGGATTCTACAATGAGCAGTTCTTC. As protein: CASTGLAGFYNEQFF.

CDR3 nucleotides: TGTGCCAGCAGCTTCGGGCCGAGGGAGACCCAGTACTTC. Amino acid sequence: CASSFGPRETQYF. This chain uses TRBV7-8 with TRBJ2-5; D remains ambiguous. Germline-derived CDR1 and CDR2 are SGHVS and FQNEAQ. Trimming took 3 bases from V and 5 from J, leaving 10 bases between them. This CDR3 spans 13 amino acids.

The rearrangement uses TRBV18 and TRBJ2-1; D not certain. CDR3 length: 13 residues. V was shortened by 4 bases and J by 1 base, with 5 bases between the two germline ends. Germline V CDR1 and CDR2: KGHSH, LQKENI. The CDR3 here is CASSRNSYNEQFF. CDR3 in DNA: TGTGCCAGCTCACGGAATTCCTACAATGAGCAGTTCTTC.

The chain combines TRBV18 with TRBJ1-1; 8 nucleotides match TRBD1. CDR3 size: 15 residues. After removal of 3 bases from V and 4 bases from J, the junction contained 7 bases not matched to a gene. CDR1 is KGHSH and CDR2 is LQKENI in the germline V gene. The CDR3 spells CASSPPYRGGTEAFF. Here the CDR3 DNA reads TGTGCCAGCTCACCCCCGTACAGGGGGGGCACTGAAGCTTTCTTT.

The V gene is TRBV9, the J gene TRBJ2-7; D is ambiguous. V dropped 7 bases and J dropped 6 bases, with 2 bases sitting between them. The CDR3 spans 8 residues. The germline gives CDR1 SGDLS, CDR2 YYNGEE. In DNA, the CDR3 is TGTGCCAGCGGCGAGCAGTACTTC. As protein: CASGEQYF.

In its sample, this clone was seen once. The DNA of the CDR3 is TGCGCCAGCAGCTTGGGGGACAGGGTCTCCTACAATGAGCAGTTCTTC. Its protein is CASSLGDRVSYNEQFF. The rearrangement uses TRBV5-1 and TRBJ2-1; 9 positions match TRBD1. In germline, CDR1 is SGHRS, CDR2 YFSETQ. Unmatched junction bases numbered 1, after V lost 0 bases and J lost 0 bases. The CDR3 length is 16 residues.

The V gene is TRBV7-2, the J gene TRBJ1-2; D gene ambiguous. V lost 4 bases to trimming and J lost 8 bases, with 8 bases between them. In germline, CDR1 is SGHTA, CDR2 FQGNSA. This CDR3 is 11 amino acids long. The CDR3 here is CASSSPSGYTF. In DNA, the CDR3 is TGTGCCAGCAGCTCCCCTTCAGGCTACACCTTC.

The V gene is TRBV5-4, the J gene TRBJ2-2; D not resolved. This CDR3 is built from 16 residues. V lost 0 bases and J 1 base, leaving 10 bases between the germline ends. CDR1 and CDR2 (germline): SGHNT, YYREEE (reference sequence). The CDR3 is CASSLDPLVNTGELFF. The CDR3 region has the DNA TGTGCCAGCAGCTTGGATCCTCTAGTGAACACCGGGGAGCTGTTTTTT.

The chain uses TRBV29-1 and TRBJ2-3, with TRBD2 matching over 8 bases. This CDR3 has 14 amino acids. The V gene end was trimmed by 4 bases and the J gene end by 3 bases; junction bases not matched to a gene: 6. Germline lookup yields CDR1 SQVTM and CDR2 ANQGSEA. CDR3 bases: TGCAGCGTTGGTCCCGGGGGGGGGACAGATACGCAGTATTTT. This sequence encodes CSVGPGGGTDTQYF.

This clone was picked up a small number of times. The chain recombines TRBV27 with TRBJ2-3, with a weak D call TRBD2 (5 bases). The CDR3 totals 15 residues. Trimming took off 4 bases at V and 0 bases at J, with 11 bases between the two ends. From germline, CDR1 is MNHEY and CDR2 SMNVEV (reference sequence). CDR3 nucleotide sequence: TGTGCCAGCAGTTCCCATAGCGTAAGCACAGATACGCAGTATTTT. As protein: CASSSHSVSTDTQYF.

This chain joins TRBV2 and TRBJ1-6, with D unresolved. From germline, CDR1 is SNHLY and CDR2 FYNNEI. This CDR3 comprises 15 residues. V was shortened by 3 bases and J by 7 bases, with 13 bases between the two germline ends. The CDR3: CASSEKSGFNSPLHF. CDR3 DNA: TGTGCCAGCAGTGAGAAATCGGGATTCAATTCACCCCTCCACTTT. The entire variable domain, with the rest obtained from reference TRBV2 and TRBJ1-6, is as follows: EPEVTQTPSHQVTQMGQEVILRCVPISNHLYFYWYRQILGQKVEFLVSFYNNEISEKSEIFDDQFSVERPDGSNFTLKIRSTKLEDSAMYFCASSEKSGFNSPLHFGNGTRLTVT.

The gene calls are TRBV11-2 and TRBJ1-1, with 9 nucleotides matching TRBD1. The junction had 7 bases not matched to a gene; V was cut back by 1 base and J by 4 bases. The germline CDR1 and CDR2 sequences are SGHAT and FQNNGV. The CDR3 length is 16 residues. The CDR3 DNA reads TGTGCCAGCAGCTTAGCCCACAGGGGGCGAAGCACTGAAGCTTTCTTT. Its protein is CASSLAHRGRSTEAFF.

The rearrangement links TRBV10-3 to TRBJ2-1; D is perhaps TRBD2 (6 bases). Trimming removed 2 bases at V and 12 bases at J, with 17 bases between. The CDR3 runs 14 residues. Germline V lookup: CDR1 ENHRY, CDR2 SYGVKD. CDR3 sequence (DNA): TGTGCCATCAGTGAGCCCCCGTGGGACGGGGGGCAGTTCTTC. It is translated as CAISEPPWDGGQFF.

This clone was counted between two and nine times. The CDR3 coding sequence is TGTGCCAGCAGCCAAGATCAGGACCCCACCGGGGAGCTGTTTTTT. Its translation is CASSQDQDPTGELFF. The chain links TRBV4-2 to TRBJ2-2; D call uncertain. This CDR3 has 15 residues. The V end was cut by 0 bases, the J end by 4 bases, with 9 bases between. Germline V gene sequence: CDR1 LGHNA, CDR2 YNFKEQ.

This clone was observed a single time. The CDR3 spells CASTPGGADTEAFF. The CDR3 DNA is TGTGCCAGCACCCCGGGAGGGGCGGACACTGAAGCTTTCTTT. The genes are TRBV5-4 and TRBJ1-1; D might be TRBD1 (5 bases). CDR1 and CDR2 from the germline V gene are SGHNT and YYREEE (reference sequence). The germline V and J ends were trimmed by 6 bases and 3 bases, with 15 bases remaining between them. CDR3 size: 14 residues.

J is TRBJ1-4 and V is TRBV19; tentative D call: TRBD1 (5 bases). Trimming removed 5 bases from V and 6 bases from J, with 7 bases in between. Germline CDR1 LNHDA, CDR2 SQIVND (reference sequence). This CDR3 region has 12 residues. The DNA of the CDR3 is TGTGCCAGTAGTCAGACAGATGAAAAACTGTTTTTT. This sequence encodes CASSQTDEKLFF.